The text below deals with one TCR beta chain. Germline trimming cut 5 bases from V and 5 bases from J; bases unmatched to any gene: 9. The CDR3 sequence is 16 residues long. Germline V gene sequence: CDR1 SGHTA, CDR2 FQGNSA. Next came a second PCR, run for roughly 6 to 11 cycles, which used a sample-barcoded 5' primer along with a J-beta primer mix. A single record per CDR3 protein comes from TCRdb applying MiXCR to the 5' RACE reads. The sample has a few hundred thousand distinct CDR3 sequences; 45% to 60% are singletons. This sample was taken from a study of blood T cells in healthy people across ages.

This clonotype was sampled from a man in his sixties in good health. The chain has TRBV7-2 and TRBJ1-5, with 10 bases fitting TRBD1. Sequencing was done on a sample of blood. CDR3 region: CASSLLTGGGDQPQHF. CDR3 nucleotide sequence: TGTGCCAGCAGCCTCCTGACAGGGGGCGGAGATCAGCCCCAGCATTTT.